These 10 T cell receptor beta chains were sequenced from one sample in a study of OX40 agonist ivuxolimab in advanced cancers. Assay used: immunoSEQ multiplex PCR; TCRdb lists only in-frame clones, some missing. The table has about 19,000 clones, about four fifths seen once; the top ten hold roughly a sixth. The specimen comprised CD4+ or CD8+ T cells sorted from blood, sampled in a trial of the OX40 agonist ivuxolimab. Receptors were obtained from an adult with an advanced solid tumor such as melanoma, head and neck, liver or kidney cancer.

By share, this clone counts as medium-sized. This chain links TRBV5-6 with TRBJ2-7, with TRBD1 as a possible D gene (8 bases). The CDR3 covers 15 residues. From germline, CDR1 is SGHDT and CDR2 YYEEEE. V was clipped by 4 bases and J by 2 bases, with 16 bases between them. The CDR3 bases are TGTGCCAGCAGCAATACAGGGGGGGACCCCTACGAGCAGTACTTC. It specifies CASSNTGGDPYEQYF.

This chain links TRBV28 with TRBJ2-7; 8 nucleotides line up with TRBD2. Germline loops: CDR1 MDHEN, CDR2 SYDVKM. This CDR3 contains 15 residues. The V and J ends lost 3 bases and 2 bases, in that order; junction bases with no gene match: 6. CDR3 in DNA: TGTGCCAGCAGTTTTTCCCTAGCGGGCACCTACGAGCAGTACTTC. Protein product: CASSFSLAGTYEQYF. Combining the CDR3 with reference TRBV28 and TRBJ2-7 gives the whole variable domain DVKVTQSSRYLVKRTGEKVFLECVQDMDHENMFWYRQDPGLGLRLIYFSYDVKMKEKGDIPEGYSVSREKKERFSLILESASTNQTSMYLCASSFSLAGTYEQYFGPGTRLTVT.

The rearrangement uses TRBV6-6 and TRBJ2-7, with D perhaps matching TRBD1 or TRBD2 (5 bases each). CDR1 is MNHNY, CDR2 SVGAGI, per germline (reference sequence). V was trimmed by 2 bases and J by 0 bases, leaving 8 bases between them. The CDR3 spans 14 residues. CDR3 bases: TGTGCCAGCAGTTACGGGGACGGCTCCTACGAGCAGTACTTC. Translated, it gives CASSYGDGSYEQYF.

This clone qualifies as medium-sized. The V gene is TRBV7-9, the J gene TRBJ1-5; 7 positions agree with TRBD1. Germline V gene sequence: CDR1 SEHNR, CDR2 FQNEAQ (reference sequence). Losses at the gene ends were 5 bases for V and 6 bases for J; bases not matched to a gene: 7. The CDR3 runs 14 residues. The CDR3 coding sequence is TGTGCCAGCAGCCCTAGGGGGCTCGGTCAGCCCCAGCATTTT. It encodes CASSPRGLGQPQHF.

V gene TRBV4-1 combines with J gene TRBJ1-1; D is uncertain. CDR1 is MGHRA, CDR2 YSYEKL, per germline. This CDR3 region has 16 residues. V lost 2 bases and J 0 bases, leaving 13 bases between the germline ends. The CDR3 DNA reads as TGCGCCAGCAGCCAAATCGGGGAAGGCATGAACACTGAAGCTTTCTTT. It is translated as CASSQIGEGMNTEAFF.

By frequency in the sample, this clone is medium-sized. In nucleotides, the CDR3 is TGTGCCAGCAGTGATCGGGACCCTATGGGCACAGATACGCAGTATTTT. Protein product: CASSDRDPMGTDTQYF. V usage is TRBV2 and J usage is TRBJ2-3; D could derive from TRBD1 or TRBD2 (5 bases each). V lost 3 bases to trimming and J lost 1 base, with 14 bases between them. The CDR3 runs 16 residues. The germline V gene has CDR1 SNHLY and CDR2 FYNNEI.

The genes are TRBV11-2 and TRBJ2-7, with 9 bases identical to TRBD1. CDR1 and CDR2 from the germline V gene are SGHAT and FQNNGV. After removal of 0 bases from V and 3 bases from J, the junction contained 3 bases not matched to a gene. This CDR3 comprises 15 residues. CDR3 sequence (DNA): TGTGCCAGCAGCTTAGATAAGGGACAGGGCTACGAGCAGTACTTC. It translates to CASSLDKGQGYEQYF.

This chain connects TRBV30 to TRBJ2-3; 8 positions agree with TRBD2. The CDR3 runs to 14 residues. Germline lookup yields CDR1 GTSNPN and CDR2 SVGIG (reference sequence). Unmatched junction bases numbered 6, after V lost 3 bases and J lost 4 bases. The CDR3 nucleotides read TGTGCCTGGAGGACCGGGGGACTAGCAGATACGCAGTATTTT. Residues: CAWRTGGLADTQYF.

The gene calls are TRBV5-1 and TRBJ2-7, with D possibly TRBD2 on 5 matching bases. The V gene lost 0 bases and the J gene lost 0 bases, with 7 bases spanning the gap. The germline gives CDR1 SGHRS, CDR2 YFSETQ. The CDR3 covers 14 residues. The CDR3 DNA reads as TGCGCCAGCAGCTTGGTAACTAGCTCCTACGAGCAGTACTTC. It translates to CASSLVTSSYEQYF.

The chain carries TRBV9 and TRBJ2-1; D is tentatively TRBD1 or TRBD2 (5 bases each). V lost 2 bases and J lost 7, with 13 bases in between. The CDR3 is made up of 14 amino acids. Germline assignment: CDR1 SGDLS and CDR2 YYNGEE. The CDR3 is CASSVRGVHNEQFF. CDR3 in DNA: TGTGCCAGCAGCGTCAGAGGGGTGCATAATGAGCAGTTCTTC.